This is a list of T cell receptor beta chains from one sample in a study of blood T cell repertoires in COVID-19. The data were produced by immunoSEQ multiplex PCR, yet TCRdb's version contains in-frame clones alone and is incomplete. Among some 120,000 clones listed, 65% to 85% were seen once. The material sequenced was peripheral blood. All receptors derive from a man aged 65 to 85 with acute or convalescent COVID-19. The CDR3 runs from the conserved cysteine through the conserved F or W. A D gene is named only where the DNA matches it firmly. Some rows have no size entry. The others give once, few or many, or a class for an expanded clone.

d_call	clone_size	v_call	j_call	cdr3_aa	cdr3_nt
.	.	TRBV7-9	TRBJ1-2	CASSFSGGYGYTF	TGTGCCAGCAGCTTTTCGGGGGGGTATGGCTACACCTTC
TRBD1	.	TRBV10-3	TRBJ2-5	CAINGQGEETQYF	TGTGCCATCAACGGACAGGGGGAAGAGACCCAGTACTTC
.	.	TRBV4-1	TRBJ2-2	CASSQKQSNTGELFF	TGCGCCAGCAGCCAGAAACAGTCGAACACCGGGGAGCTGTTTTTT
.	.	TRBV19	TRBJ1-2	CASSMSGTGNYGYTF	TGTGCCAGTAGTATGTCGGGGACTGGGAACTATGGCTACACCTTC
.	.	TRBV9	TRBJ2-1	CASSVVEMSEQFF	TGTGCCAGCAGCGTAGTTGAAATGAGTGAGCAGTTCTTC
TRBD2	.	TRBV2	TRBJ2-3	CASRLAGWEDTQYF	TGTGCCAGCAGGCTAGCGGGGTGGGAAGATACGCAGTATTTT
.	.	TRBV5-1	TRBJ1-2	CASSGTGNYGYTF	TGCGCCAGCAGCGGTACAGGGAACTATGGCTACACCTTC
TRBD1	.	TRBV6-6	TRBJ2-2	CASSSLTGVTGELFF	TGTGCCAGCAGTTCCTTGACAGGGGTCACCGGGGAGCTGTTTTTT
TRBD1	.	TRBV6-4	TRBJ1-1	CASRDGQGHTEAFF	TGTGCCAGCAGAGACGGACAGGGCCACACTGAAGCTTTCTTT
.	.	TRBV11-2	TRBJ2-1	CASSLYARGNEQFF	TGTGCCAGCAGCTTATATGCAAGGGGCAATGAGCAGTTCTTC
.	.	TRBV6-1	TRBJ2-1	CASSEGVAGRRNEQFF	TGTGCCAGCAGTGAAGGTGTGGCGGGTCGTCGGAATGAGCAGTTCTTC
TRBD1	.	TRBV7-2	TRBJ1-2	CASSPLSTGTGLSYGYTF	TGTGCCAGCAGCCCGCTCTCGACAGGGACGGGCTTGAGCTATGGCTACACCTTC
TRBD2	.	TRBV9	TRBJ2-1	CASSADIGGGAGGYEQFF	TGTGCCAGCAGCGCAGACATCGGCGGGGGGGCCGGCGGGTATGAGCAGTTCTTC
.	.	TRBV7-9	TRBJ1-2	CASSLSNYGYTF	TGTGCCAGCAGCTTAAGCAACTATGGCTACACCTTC
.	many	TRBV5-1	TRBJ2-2	CASTLDSFNTGELFF	TGCGCCAGCACTCTAGACTCCTTCAACACCGGGGAGCTGTTTTTT
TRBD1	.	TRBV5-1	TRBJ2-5	CASSSGQGAGETQYF	TGCGCCAGCAGCTCCGGACAGGGGGCGGGAGAGACCCAGTACTTC
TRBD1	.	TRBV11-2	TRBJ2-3	CASSSQQGAADTQYF	TGTGCCAGCAGCTCACAACAGGGGGCGGCAGATACGCAGTATTTT
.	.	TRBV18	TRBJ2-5	CASSPGRLAETQYF	TGTGCCAGCTCACCAGGGAGATTAGCCGAGACCCAGTACTTC
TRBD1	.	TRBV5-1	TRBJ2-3	CASSLRDRGTDTQYF	TGCGCCAGCAGCTTGAGGGACAGGGGCACAGATACGCAGTATTTT
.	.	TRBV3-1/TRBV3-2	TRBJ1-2	CASSQSSQGPRTVRDYGYTF	TGTGCCAGCAGCCAATCCAGTCAGGGGCCCAGGACCGTTCGCGACTATGGCTACACCTTC
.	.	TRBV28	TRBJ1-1	CASSLEGNTEAFF	TGTGCCAGCAGTTTAGAGGGGAACACTGAAGCTTTCTTT
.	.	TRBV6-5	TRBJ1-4	CASGGQVNEKLFF	TGTGCCAGCGGCGGACAAGTGAATGAAAAACTGTTTTTT
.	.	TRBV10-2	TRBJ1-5	CASRENRDGQPQHF	TGCGCCAGCAGAGAGAACAGGGACGGTCAGCCCCAGCATTTT
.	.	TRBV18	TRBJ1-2	CASSPGGEDYGYTF	TGTGCCAGCTCACCAGGAGGGGAAGACTATGGCTACACCTTC
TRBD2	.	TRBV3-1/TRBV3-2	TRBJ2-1	CASSQLAGGHNEQFF	TGTGCCAGCAGCCAATTGGCGGGGGGCCACAATGAGCAGTTCTTC
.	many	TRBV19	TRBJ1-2	CASSVGVQGYGYTF	TGTGCCAGTAGTGTAGGGGTACAGGGCTATGGCTACACCTTC
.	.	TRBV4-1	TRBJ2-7	CARSRLHPTGISYEQYF	TGCGCCCGCAGCCGGCTCCACCCGACAGGAATTTCCTACGAGCAGTACTTC
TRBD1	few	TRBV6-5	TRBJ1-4	CASRSPGQGKLFF	TGTGCCAGCAGAAGTCCGGGACAGGGGAAACTGTTTTTT
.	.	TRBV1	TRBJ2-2	CTSSQDGLAGGNTGELFF	TGCACCAGCAGCCAAGATGGGCTAGCGGGGGGGAACACCGGGGAGCTGTTTTTT
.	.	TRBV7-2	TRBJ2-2	CASSLVLGGLFF	TGTGCCAGCAGCTTAGTCCTAGGAGGGCTGTTTTTT
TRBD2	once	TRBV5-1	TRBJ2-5	CASSSAGGPGETQYF	TGCGCCAGCAGTTCCGCGGGGGGACCGGGTGAGACCCAGTACTTC
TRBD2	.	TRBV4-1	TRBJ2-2	CASSQRGDLTGELFF	TGCGCCAGCAGCCAACGGGGGGATCTCACCGGGGAGCTGTTTTTT
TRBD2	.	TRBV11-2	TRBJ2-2	CASSLAGGITGELFF	TGTGCCAGCAGCCTAGCGGGGGGCATCACCGGGGAGCTGTTTTTT
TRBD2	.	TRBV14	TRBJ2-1	CASSLGLAFYNEQFF	TGTGCCAGCAGCCTCGGACTAGCGTTCTACAATGAGCAGTTCTTC
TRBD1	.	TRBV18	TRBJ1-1	CASSQQGTNTEAFF	TGTGCCAGCTCACAACAGGGGACGAACACTGAAGCTTTCTTT
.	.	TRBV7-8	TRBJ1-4	CASRRTEADEKLFF	TGTGCCAGCAGGAGGACAGAGGCCGACGAAAAACTGTTTTTT
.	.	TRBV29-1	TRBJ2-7	CSVEDQAREQYF	TGCAGCGTTGAAGATCAGGCTCGGGAGCAGTACTTC
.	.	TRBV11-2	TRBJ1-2	CASSTRDTYGYTF	TGTGCCAGCAGCACCCGGGACACCTATGGCTACACCTTC
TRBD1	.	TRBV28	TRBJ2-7	CASSSGQEISYF	TGTGCCAGCAGTTCGGGACAGGAGATTTCGTACTTC
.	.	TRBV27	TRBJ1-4	CASSFQGTGEKLFF	TGTGCCAGCAGTTTCCAGGGAACTGGGGAAAAACTGTTTTTT
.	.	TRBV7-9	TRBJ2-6	CASSLAGTGANVLTF	TGTGCCAGCAGCTTAGCTGGCACTGGGGCCAACGTCCTGACTTTC
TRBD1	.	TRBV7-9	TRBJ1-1	CASSPTGGGRRDTEAFF	TGTGCCAGCAGCCCTACAGGGGGCGGGCGTAGGGACACTGAAGCTTTCTTT
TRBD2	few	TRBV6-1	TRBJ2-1	CASSEALPLAGEQFF	TGTGCCAGCAGTGAAGCGCTTCCTCTAGCGGGTGAGCAGTTCTTC
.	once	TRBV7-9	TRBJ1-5	CASSPQGYSNQPQHF	TGTGCCAGCAGCCCCCAGGGGTATAGCAATCAGCCCCAGCATTTT
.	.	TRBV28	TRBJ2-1	CASSLGGLLYNEQFF	TGTGCCAGCAGTTTAGGGGGACTTCTGTACAATGAGCAGTTCTTC
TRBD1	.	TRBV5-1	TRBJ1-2	CASSPDRGFYGYTF	TGCGCCAGCAGCCCTGACAGGGGGTTCTATGGCTACACCTTC
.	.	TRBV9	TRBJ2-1	CASSAAPGSYNEQFF	TGTGCCAGCAGCGCCGCCCCGGGGTCCTACAATGAGCAGTTCTTC
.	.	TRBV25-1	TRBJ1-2	CASSAGTLNYGYTF	TGTGCCAGCAGTGCCGGGACACTTAACTATGGCTACACCTTC
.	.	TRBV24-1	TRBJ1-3	CAPRTVKKTGQGCGNTIYF	TGTGCCCCCAGGACCGTAAAAAAAACGGGACAAGGGTGTGGAAACACCATATATTTT
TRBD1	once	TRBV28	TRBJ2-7	CASSRQGALYEQYF	TGTGCCAGCAGTAGACAGGGAGCCCTCTACGAGCAGTACTTC
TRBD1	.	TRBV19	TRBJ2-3	CASSSDRGLSTDTQYF	TGTGCCAGTAGTTCCGACAGGGGGCTTAGCACAGATACGCAGTATTTT
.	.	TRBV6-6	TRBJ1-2	CASSSGAGGYTF	TGTGCCAGCAGCTCAGGGGCCGGGGGCTACACCTTC